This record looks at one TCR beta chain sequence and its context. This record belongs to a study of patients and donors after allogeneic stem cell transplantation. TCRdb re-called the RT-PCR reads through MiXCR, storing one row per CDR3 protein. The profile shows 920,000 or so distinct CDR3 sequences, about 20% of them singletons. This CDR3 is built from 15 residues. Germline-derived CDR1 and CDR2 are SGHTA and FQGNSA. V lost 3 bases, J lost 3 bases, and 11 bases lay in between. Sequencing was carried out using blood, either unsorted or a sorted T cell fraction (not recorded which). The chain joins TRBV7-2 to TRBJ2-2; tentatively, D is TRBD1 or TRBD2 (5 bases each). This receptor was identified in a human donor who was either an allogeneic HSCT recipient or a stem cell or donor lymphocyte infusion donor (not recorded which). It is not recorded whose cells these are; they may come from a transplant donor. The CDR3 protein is CASSLFGADTGELFF. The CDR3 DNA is TGTGCCAGCAGCTTGTTCGGGGCGGACACCGGGGAGCTGTTTTTT.